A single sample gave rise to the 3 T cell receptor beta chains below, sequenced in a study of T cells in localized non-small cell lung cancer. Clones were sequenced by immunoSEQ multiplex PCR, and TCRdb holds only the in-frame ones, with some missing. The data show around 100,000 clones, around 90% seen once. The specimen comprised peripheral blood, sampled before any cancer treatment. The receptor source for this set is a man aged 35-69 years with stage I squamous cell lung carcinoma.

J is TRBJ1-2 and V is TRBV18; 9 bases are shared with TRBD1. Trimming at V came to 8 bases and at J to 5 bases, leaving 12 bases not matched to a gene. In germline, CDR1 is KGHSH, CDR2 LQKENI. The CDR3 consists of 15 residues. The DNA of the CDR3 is TGTGCCAGCGTAACATCCGGGACAGGGCTATATGGCTACACCTTC. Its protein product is CASVTSGTGLYGYTF.

The CDR3 DNA sequence: TGTGCCAGCAGTTTAAGGGCAGACTACAATGAGCAGTTCTTC. This encodes CASSLRADYNEQFF. V usage is TRBV27 and J usage is TRBJ2-1, with unresolved D. The germline gives CDR1 MNHEY, CDR2 SMNVEV (reference sequence). With 2 bases removed from V and 3 bases from J, the gap between germline ends came to 8 bases. CDR3 length: 14 amino acids.

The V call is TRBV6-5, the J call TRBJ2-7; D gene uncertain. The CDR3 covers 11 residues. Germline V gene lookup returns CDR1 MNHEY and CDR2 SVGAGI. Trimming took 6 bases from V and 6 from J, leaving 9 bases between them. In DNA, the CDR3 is TGTGCCAGCAGCTCCCGGACCGAGCAGTACTTC. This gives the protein CASSSRTEQYF.